One sample yielded the 19 T cell receptor beta chains listed below, sequenced in a study of shared clonotypes between healthy human individuals. The data were produced by immunoSEQ multiplex PCR, yet TCRdb's version contains in-frame clones alone and is incomplete. The table lists 1.4 million or so clones, roughly 98.5% of them singletons. Sequenced sample: naive CD4+ T cells sorted from blood. As to subset: CD45RA+ positively selected. These receptors all come from a man aged 25-40 years in good health.

The chain couples TRBV5-1 to TRBJ2-7; D is perhaps TRBD2 (7 bases). This CDR3 contains 14 residues. Deletions cut 4 bases from V and 5 bases from J, with 16 bases between. The germline gives CDR1 SGHRS, CDR2 YFSETQ. In DNA, the CDR3 is TGCGCCAGCAGCCCCGTTGGGGGGGGCGACGAGCAGTACTTC. Translation: CASSPVGGGDEQYF.

The CDR3 sequence is CASSPRDREDIQYF. The CDR3 DNA follows: TGTGCCAGCTCACCTCGGGACAGGGAGGACATTCAGTACTTC. The rearrangement joins TRBV18 to TRBJ2-4; TRBD1 aligns across 9 bases. Trimming at V came to 3 bases and at J to 8 bases, leaving 5 bases not matched to a gene. Germline V gives CDR1 KGHSH, CDR2 LQKENI. The length of the CDR3 is 14 residues. The complete variable domain, with remaining parts taken from reference TRBV18 and TRBJ2-4, reads NAGVMQNPRHLVRRRGQEARLRCSPMKGHSHVYWYRQLPEEGLKFMVYLQKENIIDESGMPKERFSAEFPKEGPSILRIQQVVRGDSAAYFCASSPRDREDIQYFGAGTRLSVL.

This CDR3 is CASSRPTSGSNEQYF. The CDR3 region has the DNA TGTGCCAGTAGCAGACCGACTAGCGGGTCCAACGAGCAGTACTTC. The V and J genes are TRBV19 and TRBJ2-7, with 10 positions matching TRBD2. The CDR3 contains 15 residues. After removal of 6 bases from V and 5 bases from J, the junction contained 10 bases not matched to a gene. CDR1 is LNHDA, CDR2 SQIVND, per germline (reference sequence).

This clone was picked up one time. The J gene is TRBJ1-4, the V gene TRBV2; the match to TRBD1 covers 11 bases. Germline V CDR1 and CDR2: SNHLY, FYNNEI. This CDR3 has 15 residues. The J segment lost 8 bases and the V segment lost 3 bases, leaving 5 bases of the junction unmatched. The CDR3 loop reads CASSEGGTGGEKLFF. Written as DNA, the CDR3 is TGTGCCAGCAGTGAGGGAGGGACAGGGGGGGAAAAACTGTTTTTT. The variable domain in full, with the rest retrieved from reference TRBV2 and TRBJ1-4, is EPEVTQTPSHQVTQMGQEVILRCVPISNHLYFYWYRQILGQKVEFLVSFYNNEISEKSEIFDDQFSVERPDGSNFTLKIRSTKLEDSAMYFCASSEGGTGGEKLFFGSGTQLSVL.

Here the CDR3 reads CASSLDRGTEAFF. The CDR3 bases are TGTGCCAGCAGCTTGGACAGGGGAACTGAAGCTTTCTTT. The chain has TRBV7-7 and TRBJ1-1, with TRBD1 matching 9 bases. Unmatched junction bases numbered 1, after V lost 3 bases and J lost 5 bases. Germline lookup yields CDR1 SSHAT and CDR2 FNYEAQ (reference sequence). CDR3 length: 13 amino acids.

The rearrangement uses TRBV13 and TRBJ2-7, with 8 bases matching TRBD1. V was clipped by 5 bases and J by 3 bases; unmatched bases: 9. Germline V gene sequence: CDR1 PRHDT, CDR2 FYEKMQ (reference sequence). CDR3 length equals 15 residues. DNA of the CDR3: TGTGCCAGCAGCGAGACAGGGGTGACCATCTACGAGCAGTACTTC. Residues: CASSETGVTIYEQYF.

The V and J genes are TRBV4-1 and TRBJ1-1, with D possibly TRBD1 on 6 matching bases. Germline CDR1 reads MGHRA; CDR2 reads YSYEKL. With 1 base removed from V and 0 bases from J, the gap between germline ends came to 18 bases. The CDR3 sequence is 18 residues long. CDR3 loop: CASSQAGASTAVNTEAFF. The DNA of the CDR3 is TGCGCCAGCAGCCAAGCGGGGGCCTCGACAGCGGTGAACACTGAAGCTTTCTTT.

The rearrangement joins TRBV6-5 to TRBJ1-1; D not certain. CDR1 MNHEY and CDR2 SVGAGI come from the germline V gene. This CDR3 is 14 amino acids long. Trimming pared 4 bases from V and 0 bases from J, leaving 9 bases between. CDR3 sequence: CASSSRRLNTEAFF. The CDR3 DNA is TGTGCCAGCAGTTCCAGACGGTTGAACACTGAAGCTTTCTTT.

V usage is TRBV5-1 and J usage is TRBJ2-3; D is uncertain. This CDR3 has 15 residues. V lost 0 bases, J lost 1 base, and 9 bases lay in between. Germline CDR1 is SGHRS and CDR2 is YFSETQ. The chain's CDR3 is CASSLAVPRTDTQYF. For the CDR3, the DNA is TGCGCCAGCAGCTTGGCGGTGCCCCGCACAGATACGCAGTATTTT.

The genes are TRBV9 and TRBJ2-5, with TRBD1 matching over 7 bases. Per the germline V gene, CDR1 is SGDLS and CDR2 is YYNGEE. The J segment lost 6 bases and the V segment lost 4 bases, leaving 9 bases of the junction unmatched. The CDR3 is 14 residues long. Here the CDR3 DNA reads TGTGCCAGCAGCCCAGGGGGTAGCCGACAGACCCAGTACTTC. Translated, it gives CASSPGGSRQTQYF.

In this sample, this clone turned up once. The rearrangement links TRBV29-1 to TRBJ2-7, with D maybe TRBD2 (6 bases). The V end was cut by 4 bases, the J end by 1 base, with 11 bases between. This CDR3 has 13 amino acids. Germline assignment: CDR1 SQVTM and CDR2 ANQGSEA. The CDR3 loop is CSVVHGSSYEQYF. The CDR3 DNA sequence: TGCAGCGTTGTGCACGGGAGTTCCTACGAGCAGTACTTC.

The chain is built from TRBV7-9 and TRBJ2-1; 16 nucleotides agree with TRBD2. Germline CDR1 is SEHNR and CDR2 is FQNEAQ (reference sequence). The V and J ends lost 5 bases and 7 bases, in that order; junction bases with no gene match: 11. The CDR3 contains 18 residues. CDR3 sequence (DNA): TGTGCCAGCAGCGCCCCGGGACTAGCGGGAGGGCTTAGAAATGAGCAGTTCTTC. This translates into CASSAPGLAGGLRNEQFF. The full variable domain, its missing parts supplied by reference TRBV7-9 and TRBJ2-1, is DTGVSQNPRHKITKRGQNVTFRCDPISEHNRLYWYRQTLGQGPEFLTYFQNEAQLEKSRLLSDRFSAERPKGSFSTLEIQRTEQGDSAMYLCASSAPGLAGGLRNEQFFGPGTRLTVL.

V and J are TRBV27 and TRBJ2-1; D gene unclear. Germline loops: CDR1 MNHEY, CDR2 SMNVEV (reference sequence). This CDR3 is built from 15 residues. Trimming removed 5 bases at V and 1 base at J, with 12 bases between. The CDR3 DNA follows: TGTGCCAGCAGTCCGCCCCGGGTTTCCTACAATGAGCAGTTCTTC. Amino acids: CASSPPRVSYNEQFF.

V usage is TRBV11-2 and J usage is TRBJ2-5; D ambiguous. There are 14 residues in the CDR3. CDR1 and CDR2 from the germline V gene are SGHAT and FQNNGV. V lost 0 bases and J 4 bases, leaving 9 bases between the germline ends. This CDR3 reads CASSLETARETQYF. DNA for the CDR3: TGTGCCAGCAGCTTAGAGACGGCCCGAGAGACCCAGTACTTC. Full variable domain (remainder filled in from reference TRBV11-2 and TRBJ2-5): EAGVAQSPRYKIIEKRQSVAFWCNPISGHATLYWYQQILGQGPKLLIQFQNNGVVDDSQLPKDRFSAERLKGVDSTLKIQPAKLEDSAVYLCASSLETARETQYFGPGTRLLVL.

As concerns this clone: The sample carries other DNA sequences with the same CDR3. The chain has TRBV6-5 and TRBJ1-2, with a possible D match to TRBD1 (6 bases). CDR3 length: 12 amino acids. Trimming stripped 6 bases from V and 2 bases from J, with 7 bases between. CDR1 and CDR2 (germline): MNHEY, SVGAGI. DNA of the CDR3: TGTGCCAGCAGACAGGGAAACTATGGCTACACCTTC. It encodes CASRQGNYGYTF.

The V and J genes are TRBV2 and TRBJ2-7; perhaps TRBD1 as D (6 bases). This CDR3 contains 16 residues. Germline V CDR1 and CDR2: SNHLY, FYNNEI. The V and J ends lost 2 bases and 7 bases respectively, with 21 bases between them. CDR3: CASSEQRTRGVREQYF. CDR3 coding DNA: TGTGCCAGCAGTGAACAGAGGACCAGGGGTGTCCGGGAGCAGTACTTC. Complete variable domain (other parts from reference TRBV2 and TRBJ2-7): EPEVTQTPSHQVTQMGQEVILRCVPISNHLYFYWYRQILGQKVEFLVSFYNNEISEKSEIFDDQFSVERPDGSNFTLKIRSTKLEDSAMYFCASSEQRTRGVREQYFGPGTRLTVT.

V gene TRBV5-1 combines with J gene TRBJ1-5, with D unclear. Germline CDR1 SGHRS, CDR2 YFSETQ. This CDR3 has 13 amino acids. V lost 7 bases to trimming and J lost 0 bases, with 8 bases between them. CDR3: CASARDSNQPQHF. The CDR3 region has the DNA TGCGCCAGCGCTCGGGATAGCAATCAGCCCCAGCATTTT.

This clone showed up just once. The same CDR3 is also encoded by other DNA sequences in this sample. The J gene is TRBJ2-2, the V gene TRBV5-1; a weak D match, TRBD1 (6 bases). Germline V gives CDR1 SGHRS, CDR2 YFSETQ. The V end was cut by 0 bases, the J end by 4 bases, with 10 bases between. This CDR3 has 15 residues. The CDR3 sequence is CASSLDRVGTGELFF. The CDR3 bases are TGCGCCAGCAGCTTGGACAGGGTCGGCACCGGGGAGCTGTTTTTT.

This chain joins TRBV6-1 and TRBJ2-5; 12 nucleotides line up with TRBD2. Germline V gives CDR1 MNHNS, CDR2 SASEGT. The CDR3 has 17 amino acids. V lost 0 bases to trimming and J lost 5 bases; unmatched junction nucleotides: 7. In nucleotides, the CDR3 is TGTGCCAGCAGTGAAGCACCACTAGCGGGAGGTTCGGAGACCCAGTACTTC. Residues: CASSEAPLAGGSETQYF.